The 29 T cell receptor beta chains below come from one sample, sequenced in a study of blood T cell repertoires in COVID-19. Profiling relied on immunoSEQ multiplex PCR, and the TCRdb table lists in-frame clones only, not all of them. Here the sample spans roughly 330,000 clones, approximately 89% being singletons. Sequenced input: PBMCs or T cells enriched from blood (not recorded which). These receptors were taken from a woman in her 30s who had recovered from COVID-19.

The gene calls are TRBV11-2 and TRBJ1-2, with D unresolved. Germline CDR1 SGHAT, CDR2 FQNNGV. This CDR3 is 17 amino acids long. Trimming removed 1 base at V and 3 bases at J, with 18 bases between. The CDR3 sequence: CASSLGFGQVVDYGYTF. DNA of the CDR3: TGTGCCAGCAGCTTAGGATTTGGGCAGGTTGTAGACTATGGCTACACCTTC.

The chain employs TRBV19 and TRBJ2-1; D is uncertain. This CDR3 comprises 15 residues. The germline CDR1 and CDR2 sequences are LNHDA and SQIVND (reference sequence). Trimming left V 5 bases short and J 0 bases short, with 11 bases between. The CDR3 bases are TGTGCCAGTAGTCCTGTTAGTAGCTCCTACAATGAGCAGTTCTTC. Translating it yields CASSPVSSSYNEQFF.

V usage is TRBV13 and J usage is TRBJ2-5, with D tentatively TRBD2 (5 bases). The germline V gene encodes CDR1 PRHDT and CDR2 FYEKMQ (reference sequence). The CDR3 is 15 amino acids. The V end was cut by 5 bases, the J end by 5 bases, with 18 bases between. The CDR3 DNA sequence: TGTGCCAGCAGCGCCCTTCTAGCATTCCCCGAGACCCAGTACTTC. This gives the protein CASSALLAFPETQYF.

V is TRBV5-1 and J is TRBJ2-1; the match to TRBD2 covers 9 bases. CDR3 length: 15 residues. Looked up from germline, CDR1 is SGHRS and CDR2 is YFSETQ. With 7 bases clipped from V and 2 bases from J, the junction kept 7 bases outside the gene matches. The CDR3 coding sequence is TGCGCCAGCCGCCGCGGGGGGGGCACCTACAATGAGCAGTTCTTC. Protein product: CASRRGGGTYNEQFF.

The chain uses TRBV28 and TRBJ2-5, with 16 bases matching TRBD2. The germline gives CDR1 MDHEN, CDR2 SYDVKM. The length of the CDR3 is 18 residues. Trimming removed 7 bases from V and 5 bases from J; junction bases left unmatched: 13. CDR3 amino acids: CASTPSGLAGGVDETQYF. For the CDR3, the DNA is TGTGCCAGCACCCCCTCGGGACTAGCGGGGGGGGTGGATGAGACCCAGTACTTC.

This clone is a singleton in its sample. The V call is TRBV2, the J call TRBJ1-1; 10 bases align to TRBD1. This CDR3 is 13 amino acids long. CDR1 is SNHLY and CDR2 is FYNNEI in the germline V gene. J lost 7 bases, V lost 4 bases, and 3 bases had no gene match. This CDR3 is CASSGDRGGEAFF. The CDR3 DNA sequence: TGTGCCAGCAGTGGGGACAGGGGCGGTGAAGCTTTCTTT.

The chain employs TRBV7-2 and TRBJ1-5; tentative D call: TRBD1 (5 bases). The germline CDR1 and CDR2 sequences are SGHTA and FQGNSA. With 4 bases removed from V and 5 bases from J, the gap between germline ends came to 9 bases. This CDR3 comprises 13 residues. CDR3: CASSWGGDQPQHF. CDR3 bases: TGTGCCAGCAGCTGGGGGGGAGATCAGCCCCAGCATTTT.

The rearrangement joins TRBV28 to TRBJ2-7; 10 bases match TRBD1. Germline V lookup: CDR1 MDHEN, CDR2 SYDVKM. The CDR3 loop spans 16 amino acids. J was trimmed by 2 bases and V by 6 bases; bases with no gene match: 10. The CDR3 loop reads CASSPARDRGTYEQYF. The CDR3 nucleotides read TGTGCCAGCAGCCCCGCCCGGGACAGGGGAACCTACGAGCAGTACTTC.

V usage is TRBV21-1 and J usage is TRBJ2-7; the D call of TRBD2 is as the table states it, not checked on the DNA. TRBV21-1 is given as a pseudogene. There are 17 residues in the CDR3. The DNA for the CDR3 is TGTGCCAGCAGCAGAAAACCTAGCCGCCGGTTCCAGCACGAGCAGTACTTC. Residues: CASSRKPSRRFQHEQYF.

CDR3 nucleotide sequence: TGTGCCAGCAGCCAAGAAAGAAGGGGTAACTATGGCTACACCTTC. This sequence encodes CASSQERRGNYGYTF. The chain carries TRBV3-1 (or the pseudogene TRBV3-2) and TRBJ1-2; D perhaps matches TRBD1 (5 bases). The CDR3 is 15 amino acids. Germline V gene sequence: CDR1 LGHDT, CDR2 YNNKEL (reference sequence). The germline V and J ends were trimmed by 0 bases and 1 base, with 9 bases remaining between them.

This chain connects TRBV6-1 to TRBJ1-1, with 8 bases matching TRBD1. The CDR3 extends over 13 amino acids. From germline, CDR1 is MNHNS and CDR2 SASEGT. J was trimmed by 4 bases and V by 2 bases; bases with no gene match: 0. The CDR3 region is CASSEQGATEAFF. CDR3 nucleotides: TGTGCCAGCAGTGAACAGGGGGCCACTGAAGCTTTCTTT.

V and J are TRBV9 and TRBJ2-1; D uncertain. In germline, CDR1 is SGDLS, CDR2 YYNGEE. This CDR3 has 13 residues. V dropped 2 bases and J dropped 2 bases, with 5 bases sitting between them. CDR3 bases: TGTGCCAGCAGCGTCCAGGCCTACAATGAGCAGTTCTTC. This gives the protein CASSVQAYNEQFF.

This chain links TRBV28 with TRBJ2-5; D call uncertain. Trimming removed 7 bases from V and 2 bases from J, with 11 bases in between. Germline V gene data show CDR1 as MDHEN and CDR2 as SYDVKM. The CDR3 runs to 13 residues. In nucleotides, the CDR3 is TGTGCCAGCACCCCGGGTCCACAAGAGACCCAGTACTTC. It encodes CASTPGPQETQYF.

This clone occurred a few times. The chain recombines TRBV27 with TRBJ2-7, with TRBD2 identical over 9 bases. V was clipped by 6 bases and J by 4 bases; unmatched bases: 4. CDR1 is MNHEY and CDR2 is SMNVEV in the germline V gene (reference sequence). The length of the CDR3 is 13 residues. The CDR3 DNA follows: TGTGCCAGCAGGAGTCTAGCGGGGTACGAGCAGTACTTC. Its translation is CASRSLAGYEQYF.

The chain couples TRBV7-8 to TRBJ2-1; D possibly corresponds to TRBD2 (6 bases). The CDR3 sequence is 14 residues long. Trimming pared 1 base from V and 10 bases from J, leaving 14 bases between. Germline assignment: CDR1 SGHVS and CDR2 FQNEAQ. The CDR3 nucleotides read TGTGCCAGCAGCTTAGGTACAGGCGGGAAGGAGCAGTTCTTC. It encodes CASSLGTGGKEQFF.

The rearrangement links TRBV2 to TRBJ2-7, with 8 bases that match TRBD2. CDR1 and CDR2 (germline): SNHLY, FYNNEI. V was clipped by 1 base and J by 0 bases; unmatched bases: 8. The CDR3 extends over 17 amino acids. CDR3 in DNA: TGTGCCAGCAGTGAAGAAAGTAAGCGGGGGTACTCCTACGAGCAGTACTTC. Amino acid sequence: CASSEESKRGYSYEQYF. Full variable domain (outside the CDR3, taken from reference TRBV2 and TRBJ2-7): EPEVTQTPSHQVTQMGQEVILRCVPISNHLYFYWYRQILGQKVEFLVSFYNNEISEKSEIFDDQFSVERPDGSNFTLKIRSTKLEDSAMYFCASSEESKRGYSYEQYFGPGTRLTVT.

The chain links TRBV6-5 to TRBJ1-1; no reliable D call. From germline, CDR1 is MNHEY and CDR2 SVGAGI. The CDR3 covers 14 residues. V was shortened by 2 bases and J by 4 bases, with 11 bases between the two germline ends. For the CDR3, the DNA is TGTGCCAGCAGTTACCGAGGTCGCAGCACTGAAGCTTTCTTT. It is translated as CASSYRGRSTEAFF.

The CDR3 protein is CSVPTRGPYFGYTF. DNA of the CDR3: TGCAGCGTACCCACCAGGGGGCCCTACTTTGGCTACACCTTC. The chain combines TRBV29-1 with TRBJ1-2, with 8 bases identical to TRBD1. CDR3 length: 14 amino acids. The germline CDR1 and CDR2 sequences are SQVTM and ANQGSEA. With V trimmed by 6 bases and J by 7 bases, 13 bases remained unmatched.

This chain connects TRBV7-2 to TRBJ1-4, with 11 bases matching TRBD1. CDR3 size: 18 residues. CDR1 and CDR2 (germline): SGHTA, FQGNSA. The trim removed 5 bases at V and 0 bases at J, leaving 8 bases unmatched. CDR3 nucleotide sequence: TGTGCCAGCAGCAGGAGGACAGGGGGCTTTGCAACTAATGAAAAACTGTTTTTT. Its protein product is CASSRRTGGFATNEKLFF.

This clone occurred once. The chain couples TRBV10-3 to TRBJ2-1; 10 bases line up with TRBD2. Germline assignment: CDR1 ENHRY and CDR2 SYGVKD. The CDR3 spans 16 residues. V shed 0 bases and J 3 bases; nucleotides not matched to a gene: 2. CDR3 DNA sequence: TGTGCCATCAGTGAGTCCGGACTAGCGGACTACAATGAGCAGTTCTTC. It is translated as CAISESGLADYNEQFF.

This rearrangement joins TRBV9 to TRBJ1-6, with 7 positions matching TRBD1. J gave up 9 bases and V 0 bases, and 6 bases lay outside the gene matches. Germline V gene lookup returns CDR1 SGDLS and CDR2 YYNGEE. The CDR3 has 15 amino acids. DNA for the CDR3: TGTGCCAGCAGCGTAGAGGCAGGGGGTCGTTCACCCCTCCACTTT. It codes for CASSVEAGGRSPLHF. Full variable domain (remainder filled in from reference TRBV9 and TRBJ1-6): DSGVTQTPKHLITATGQRVTLRCSPRSGDLSVYWYQQSLDQGLQFLIQYYNGEERAKGNILERFSAQQFPDLHSELNLSSLELGDSALYFCASSVEAGGRSPLHFGNGTRLTVT.

CDR3 sequence reads: CASSSPGSVRGNTIYF. In nucleotides, the CDR3 is TGTGCCAGCAGCTCACCGGGGTCAGTCCGTGGAAACACCATATATTTT. The J gene is TRBJ1-3, the V gene TRBV5-4; D remains ambiguous. V was shortened by 3 bases and J by 3 bases, with 16 bases between the two germline ends. Per germline, CDR1 SGHNT and CDR2 YYREEE (reference sequence). This CDR3 region has 16 residues. The full variable domain, its missing parts supplied by reference TRBV5-4 and TRBJ1-3, is ETGVTQSPTHLIKTRGQQVTLRCSSQSGHNTVSWYQQALGQGPQFIFQYYREEENGRGNFPPRFSGLQFPNYSSELNVNALELDDSALYLCASSSPGSVRGNTIYFGEGSWLTVV.

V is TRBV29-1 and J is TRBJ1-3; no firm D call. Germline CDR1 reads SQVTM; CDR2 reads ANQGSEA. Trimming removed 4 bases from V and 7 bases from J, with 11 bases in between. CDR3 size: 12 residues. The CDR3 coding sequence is TGCAGCGTTGCGGCAGGTCCTAACACCATATATTTT. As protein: CSVAAGPNTIYF.

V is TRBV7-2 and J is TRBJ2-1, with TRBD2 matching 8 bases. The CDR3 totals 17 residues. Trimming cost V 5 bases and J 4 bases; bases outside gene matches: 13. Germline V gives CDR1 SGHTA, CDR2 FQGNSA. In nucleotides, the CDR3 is TGTGCCAGCAGCCTGCCCCGGACTAGCAGTCTTTACAATGAGCAGTTCTTC. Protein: CASSLPRTSSLYNEQFF. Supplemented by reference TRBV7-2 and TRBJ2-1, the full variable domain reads GAGVSQSPSNKVTEKGKDVELRCDPISGHTALYWYRQSLGQGLEFLIYFQGNSAPDKSGLPSDRFSAERTGGSVSTLTIQRTQQEDSAVYLCASSLPRTSSLYNEQFFGPGTRLTVL.

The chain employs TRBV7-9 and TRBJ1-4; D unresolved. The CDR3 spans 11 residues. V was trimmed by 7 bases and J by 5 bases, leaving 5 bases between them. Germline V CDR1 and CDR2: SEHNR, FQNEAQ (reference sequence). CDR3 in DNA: TGTGCCAGCACCGAGAATGAAAAACTGTTTTTT. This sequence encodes CASTENEKLFF.

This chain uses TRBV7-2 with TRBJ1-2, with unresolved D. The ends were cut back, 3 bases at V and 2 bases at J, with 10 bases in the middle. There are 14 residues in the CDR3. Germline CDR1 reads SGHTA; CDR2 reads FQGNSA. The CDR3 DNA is TGTGCCAGCAGCTTTGGAGAGGGCAACTATGGCTACACCTTC. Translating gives CASSFGEGNYGYTF.

The CDR3 protein is CASSFDRDNTEAFF. Here the CDR3 DNA reads TGTGCCAGCAGCTTTGACAGGGACAACACTGAAGCTTTCTTT. V gene TRBV7-8 combines with J gene TRBJ1-1; 7 nucleotides line up with TRBD1. CDR3 length equals 14 residues. CDR1 SGHVS and CDR2 FQNEAQ come from the germline V gene. The V gene end was trimmed by 3 bases and the J gene end by 2 bases; junction bases not matched to a gene: 3.

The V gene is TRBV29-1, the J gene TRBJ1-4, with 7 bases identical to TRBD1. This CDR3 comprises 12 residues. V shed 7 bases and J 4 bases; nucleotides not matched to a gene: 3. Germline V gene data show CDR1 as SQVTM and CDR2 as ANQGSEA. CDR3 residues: CSAGQYNEKLFF. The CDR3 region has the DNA TGCAGCGCGGGACAGTATAATGAAAAACTGTTTTTT. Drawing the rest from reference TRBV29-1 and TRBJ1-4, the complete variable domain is SAVISQKPSRDICQRGTSLTIQCQVDSQVTMMFWYRQQPGQSLTLIATANQGSEATYESGFVIDKFPISRPNLTFSTLTVSNMSPEDSSIYLCSAGQYNEKLFFGSGTQLSVL.

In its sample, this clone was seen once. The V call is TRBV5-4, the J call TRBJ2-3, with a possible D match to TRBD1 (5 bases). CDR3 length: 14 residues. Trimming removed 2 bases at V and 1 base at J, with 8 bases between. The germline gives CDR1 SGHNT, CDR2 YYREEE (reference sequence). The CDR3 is CASSFLGGTDTQYF. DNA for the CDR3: TGTGCCAGCAGCTTTTTAGGGGGCACAGATACGCAGTATTTT.